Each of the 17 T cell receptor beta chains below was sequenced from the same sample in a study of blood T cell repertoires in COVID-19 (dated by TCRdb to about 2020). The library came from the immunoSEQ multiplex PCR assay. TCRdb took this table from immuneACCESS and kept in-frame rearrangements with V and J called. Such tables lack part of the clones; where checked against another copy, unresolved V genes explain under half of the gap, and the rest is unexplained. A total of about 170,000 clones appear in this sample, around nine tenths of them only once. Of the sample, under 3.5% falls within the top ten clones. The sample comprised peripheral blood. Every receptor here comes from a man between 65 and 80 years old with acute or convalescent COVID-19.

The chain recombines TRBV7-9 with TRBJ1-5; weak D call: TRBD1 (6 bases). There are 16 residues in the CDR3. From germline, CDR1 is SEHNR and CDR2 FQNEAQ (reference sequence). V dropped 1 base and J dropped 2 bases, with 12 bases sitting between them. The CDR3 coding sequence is TGTGCCAGCAGCTTAGTCGGCAGGGGAGGCAATCAGCCCCAGCATTTT. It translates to CASSLVGRGGNQPQHF.

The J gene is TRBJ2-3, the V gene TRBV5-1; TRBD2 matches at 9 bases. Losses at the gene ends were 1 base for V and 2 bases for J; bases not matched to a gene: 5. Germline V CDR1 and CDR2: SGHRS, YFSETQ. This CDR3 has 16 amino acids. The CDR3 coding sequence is TGCGCCAGCAGCTTGATCCCTAGCGGGACCACAGATACGCAGTATTTT. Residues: CASSLIPSGTTDTQYF.

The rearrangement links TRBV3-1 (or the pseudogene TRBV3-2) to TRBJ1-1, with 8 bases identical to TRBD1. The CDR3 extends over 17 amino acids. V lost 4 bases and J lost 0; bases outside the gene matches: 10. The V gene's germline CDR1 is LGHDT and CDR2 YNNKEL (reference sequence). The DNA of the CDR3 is TGTGCCAGCAGCCCCATCAGGGGGCAAGGGATGAACACTGAAGCTTTCTTT. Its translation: CASSPIRGQGMNTEAFF.

CDR3 in amino acids: CASSHRQGSGYTF. CDR3 nucleotide sequence: TGTGCCAGCAGTCACCGACAGGGATCTGGCTACACCTTC. The rearrangement joins TRBV6-6 to TRBJ1-2; 7 bases fit TRBD1. The V gene end was trimmed by 5 bases and the J gene end by 7 bases; junction bases not matched to a gene: 7. The germline gives CDR1 MNHNY, CDR2 SVGAGI (reference sequence). The CDR3 covers 13 residues.

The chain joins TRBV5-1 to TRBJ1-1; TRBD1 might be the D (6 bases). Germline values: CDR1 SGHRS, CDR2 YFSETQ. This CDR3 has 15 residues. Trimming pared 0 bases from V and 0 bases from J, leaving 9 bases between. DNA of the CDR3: TGCGCCAGCAGCTTGGGGGACAAGATGAACACTGAAGCTTTCTTT. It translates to CASSLGDKMNTEAFF.

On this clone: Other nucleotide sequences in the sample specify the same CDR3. The DNA for the CDR3 is TGCGCCAGCAGCCCCCAGGGGGCGGGTGGCTACACCTTC. Encoded protein: CASSPQGAGGYTF. V usage is TRBV5-1 and J usage is TRBJ1-2, with 8 nucleotides matching TRBD1. The V gene end was trimmed by 4 bases and the J gene end by 7 bases; junction bases not matched to a gene: 6. The CDR3 runs to 13 residues. Germline-derived CDR1 and CDR2 are SGHRS and YFSETQ.

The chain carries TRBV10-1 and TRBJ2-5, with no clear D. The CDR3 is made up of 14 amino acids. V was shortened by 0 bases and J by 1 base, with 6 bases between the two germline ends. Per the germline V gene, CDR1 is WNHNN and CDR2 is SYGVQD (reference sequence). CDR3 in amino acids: CASSESAAQETQYF. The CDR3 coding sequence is TGCGCCAGCAGTGAGTCGGCTGCCCAAGAGACCCAGTACTTC.

The CDR3 coding sequence is TGTGCCAGTACCCCGCCGGAGACTAACTATGGCTACACCTTC. It yields the protein CASTPPETNYGYTF. The chain is built from TRBV19 and TRBJ1-2; D is ambiguous. CDR3 size: 14 residues. The germline V gene has CDR1 LNHDA and CDR2 SQIVND (reference sequence). V lost 7 bases and J 0 bases, leaving 12 bases between the germline ends.

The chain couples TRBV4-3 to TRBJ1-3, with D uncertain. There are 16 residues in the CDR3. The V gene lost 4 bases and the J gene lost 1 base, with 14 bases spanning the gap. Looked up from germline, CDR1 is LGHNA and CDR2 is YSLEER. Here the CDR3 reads CASSPHSRGSGNTIYF. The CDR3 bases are TGCGCCAGCAGCCCGCACTCTAGAGGGTCTGGAAACACCATATATTTT.

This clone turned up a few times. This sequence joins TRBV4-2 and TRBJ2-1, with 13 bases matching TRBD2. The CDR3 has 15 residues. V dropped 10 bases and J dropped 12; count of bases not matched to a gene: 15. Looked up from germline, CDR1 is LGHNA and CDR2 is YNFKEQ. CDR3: CATQPDRTSGSVQFF. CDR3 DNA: TGTGCCACCCAACCAGATCGGACTAGCGGGAGCGTGCAGTTCTTC.

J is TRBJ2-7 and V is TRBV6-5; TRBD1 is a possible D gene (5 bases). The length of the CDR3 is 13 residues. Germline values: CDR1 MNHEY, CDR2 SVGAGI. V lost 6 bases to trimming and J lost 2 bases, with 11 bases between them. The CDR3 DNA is TGTGCCAGCAGACTAACAGGAGCCTACGAGCAGTACTTC. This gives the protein CASRLTGAYEQYF.

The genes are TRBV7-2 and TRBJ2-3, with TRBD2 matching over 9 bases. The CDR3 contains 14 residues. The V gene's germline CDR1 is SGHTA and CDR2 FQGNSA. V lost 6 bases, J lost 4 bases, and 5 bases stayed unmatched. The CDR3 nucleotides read TGTGCCAGCAGGATCGGCGGGGGGGCAGATACGCAGTATTTT. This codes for CASRIGGGADTQYF.

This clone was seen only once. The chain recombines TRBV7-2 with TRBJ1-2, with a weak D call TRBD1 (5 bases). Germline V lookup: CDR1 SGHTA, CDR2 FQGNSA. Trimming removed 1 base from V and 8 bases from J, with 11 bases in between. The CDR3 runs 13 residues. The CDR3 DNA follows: TGTGCCAGCAGCTTAGAGCAGGGAAGGGGCTACACCTTC. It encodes CASSLEQGRGYTF. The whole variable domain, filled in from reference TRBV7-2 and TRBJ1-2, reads GAGVSQSPSNKVTEKGKDVELRCDPISGHTALYWYRQSLGQGLEFLIYFQGNSAPDKSGLPSDRFSAERTGGSVSTLTIQRTQQEDSAVYLCASSLEQGRGYTFGSGTRLTVV.

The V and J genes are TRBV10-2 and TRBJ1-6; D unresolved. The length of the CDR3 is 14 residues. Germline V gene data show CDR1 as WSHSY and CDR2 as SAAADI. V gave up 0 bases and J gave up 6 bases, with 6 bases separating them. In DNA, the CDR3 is TGCGCCAGCAGTGAGTCGTACATTAATTCACCCCTCCACTTT. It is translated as CASSESYINSPLHF.

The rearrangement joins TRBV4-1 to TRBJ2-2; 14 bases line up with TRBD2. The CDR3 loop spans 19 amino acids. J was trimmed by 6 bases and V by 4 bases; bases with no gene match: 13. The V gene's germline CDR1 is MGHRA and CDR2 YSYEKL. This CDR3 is CASSPYSGTSGRSSGELFF. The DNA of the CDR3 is TGCGCCAGCAGCCCTTACTCCGGGACTAGCGGGAGAAGTTCCGGGGAGCTGTTTTTT.

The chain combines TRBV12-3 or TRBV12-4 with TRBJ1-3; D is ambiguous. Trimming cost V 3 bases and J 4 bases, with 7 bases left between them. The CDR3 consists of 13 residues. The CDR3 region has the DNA TGTGCCAGCAGTTTTGGCCCGGGAAACACCATATATTTT. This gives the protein CASSFGPGNTIYF.

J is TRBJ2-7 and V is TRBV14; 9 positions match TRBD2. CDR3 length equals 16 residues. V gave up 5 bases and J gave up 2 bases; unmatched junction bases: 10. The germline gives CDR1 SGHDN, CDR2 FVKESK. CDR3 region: CASSTIALAGTYEQYF. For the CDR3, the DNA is TGTGCCAGCAGCACCATCGCGCTAGCGGGAACCTACGAGCAGTACTTC.